This T cell receptor (beta chain) was sequenced during a study of blood T cells in healthy people across ages. The germline V gene has CDR1 DFQATT and CDR2 SNEGSKA (reference sequence). This CDR3 region has 12 residues. Trimming cost V 0 bases and J 12 bases; bases outside gene matches: 5. Combining a sample-barcoded 5' primer with a J-beta primer mix, a second PCR ran for roughly 6 to 11 cycles. Each CDR3 protein is one row after TCRdb ran MiXCR on the 5' RACE reads. The repertoire holds some 1.7 million distinct CDR3 sequences, with roughly 30% as singletons. As for this clonotype: Its antigen is not known.

Study conclusions and caveats: The diversity estimates, figures obtained from one million T cells, were considered underestimates. With naive T cell percentage, TCR beta diversity showed a strong correlation.

The extraction recovered at least 5 micrograms of total RNA per sample. Sample: blood. V and J are TRBV20-1 and TRBJ2-7; 10 bases fit TRBD2. This TCR came from a woman in her 30s in good health. The DNA for the CDR3 is TGCAGTGCTAGAGACCAACTAGCGGGGTCGTACTTC. Residues: CSARDQLAGSYF.